A single sample gave rise to the 27 T cell receptor beta chains below, sequenced in a study of T cell responses to AZD1222 COVID-19 vaccine. Libraries were prepared by immunoSEQ multiplex PCR; TCRdb keeps only in-frame clonotypes and omits some of them. The sample has about 160,000 clones, roughly 90% seen once. The specimen was peripheral blood, collected on day 0 of AZD1222 vaccination. The receptors originated from an adult in good health.

The J gene is TRBJ2-3, the V gene TRBV5-1; 9 bases match TRBD1. The V gene end was trimmed by 6 bases and the J gene end by 3 bases; junction bases not matched to a gene: 5. The germline V gene encodes CDR1 SGHRS and CDR2 YFSETQ. The CDR3 length is 14 residues. CDR3 in amino acids: CASNLQGATDTQYF. The CDR3, as DNA: TGCGCCAGCAACCTACAGGGGGCTACAGATACGCAGTATTTT.

This clone came up once. The chain combines TRBV30 with TRBJ2-1; D may be TRBD1 (5 bases). V gave up 7 bases and J gave up 3 bases, with 7 bases separating them. The CDR3 is 11 residues long. Germline-derived CDR1 and CDR2 are GTSNPN and SVGIG (reference sequence). The CDR3 protein is CASQGYNEQFF. In nucleotides, the CDR3 is TGTGCCTCGCAGGGCTACAATGAGCAGTTCTTC. The whole variable domain, remainder taken from reference TRBV30 and TRBJ2-1, is SQTIHQWPATLVQPVGSPLSLECTVEGTSNPNLYWYRQAAGRGLQLLFYSVGIGQISSEVPQNLSASRPQDRQFILSSKKLLLSDSGFYLCASQGYNEQFFGPGTRLTVL.

The chain joins TRBV30 to TRBJ1-5, with D unclear. V shed 3 bases and J shed 6 bases, with 9 bases lying between them. CDR3 length: 12 residues. CDR1 and CDR2 from the germline V gene are GTSNPN and SVGIG (reference sequence). CDR3 in DNA: TGTGCCTGGAGCCAGGATACTCAGCCCCAGCATTTT. Translating gives CAWSQDTQPQHF.

The chain carries TRBV5-4 and TRBJ2-7; D gene unclear. The CDR3 runs 13 residues. Between the trimmed V and J ends, which lost 0 bases and 6 bases, there was a span of 10 bases. CDR1 and CDR2 (germline): SGHNT, YYREEE (reference sequence). The CDR3 coding sequence is TGTGCCAGCAGCTTGGCCGAGGCAGTCGAGCAGTACTTC. As protein: CASSLAEAVEQYF. The full variable domain, with the rest looked up from reference TRBV5-4 and TRBJ2-7, is ETGVTQSPTHLIKTRGQQVTLRCSSQSGHNTVSWYQQALGQGPQFIFQYYREEENGRGNFPPRFSGLQFPNYSSELNVNALELDDSALYLCASSLAEAVEQYFGPGTRLTVT.

The chain links TRBV7-2 to TRBJ2-1, with D uncertain. CDR1 and CDR2 from the germline V gene are SGHTA and FQGNSA. V was pared by 5 bases and J by 2 bases, with 10 bases between. The CDR3 loop spans 14 amino acids. CDR3 nucleotide sequence: TGTGCCAGCAGCCCGAATAAGCCCTACAATGAGCAGTTCTTC. It encodes CASSPNKPYNEQFF.

This clone came up a few times. The chain recombines TRBV3-1 (or the pseudogene TRBV3-2) with TRBJ1-1; no firm D call. This CDR3 comprises 13 residues. V dropped 4 bases and J dropped 3 bases, with 9 bases sitting between them. Germline values: CDR1 LGHDT, CDR2 YNNKEL (reference sequence). The CDR3 reads CASSLTEDTEAFF. As DNA, the CDR3 is TGTGCCAGCAGCCTCACCGAAGACACTGAAGCTTTCTTT.

This chain uses TRBV7-3 with TRBJ1-4; the D gene is possibly TRBD1 (6 bases). The CDR3 has 16 residues. Germline V lookup: CDR1 SGHTA, CDR2 FQGTGA. V lost 3 bases to trimming and J lost 6 bases, with 17 bases between them. CDR3 residues: CASSFEGEEGDEKLFF. The CDR3 region has the DNA TGTGCCAGCAGCTTTGAAGGGGAGGAGGGGGATGAAAAACTGTTTTTT.

This rearrangement joins TRBV12-3 or TRBV12-4 to TRBJ1-2; TRBD1 might be the D (5 bases). The V end was cut by 5 bases, the J end by 4 bases, with 11 bases between. The CDR3 spans 13 residues. CDR3 DNA: TGTGCCAGCAGTGGGGACGGGGGCTATGGCTACACCTTC. This translates into CASSGDGGYGYTF.

This chain joins TRBV6-4 and TRBJ1-2, with D possibly matching TRBD1 (6 bases). Trimming shortened V by 10 bases and J by 4 bases, and 16 bases separated the two germline ends. Germline CDR1 MRHNA, CDR2 SNTAGT. There are 13 residues in the CDR3. The CDR3 is CAKGHLPAYGYTF. The CDR3 DNA reads as TGTGCCAAGGGACATCTCCCCGCCTATGGCTACACCTTC.

The genes are TRBV9 and TRBJ2-2, with TRBD2 identical over 7 bases. J lost 2 bases, V lost 3 bases, and 1 base had no gene match. The germline V gene has CDR1 SGDLS and CDR2 YYNGEE. The CDR3 totals 14 residues. The CDR3 is CASSGGLNTGELFF. The CDR3 nucleotides read TGTGCCAGCAGCGGGGGACTAAACACCGGGGAGCTGTTTTTT.

This chain links TRBV28 with TRBJ2-7; 9 bases are a match to TRBD1. The CDR3 totals 18 residues. The germline V gene encodes CDR1 MDHEN and CDR2 SYDVKM. V lost 7 bases and J lost 3; bases outside the gene matches: 19. This chain's CDR3 is CASTPPLGGGQGNYEQYF. The CDR3 nucleotides are TGTGCCAGCACTCCACCTCTGGGGGGGGGACAGGGAAACTACGAGCAGTACTTC.

The CDR3 DNA sequence: TGTGCCAGCAGCTTGCAGGCTCGGTCCGAGCAGTACTTC. Translated: CASSLQARSEQYF. This chain connects TRBV7-3 to TRBJ2-7; unclear D gene. The CDR3 covers 13 residues. Germline V gene data show CDR1 as SGHTA and CDR2 as FQGTGA. V was shortened by 3 bases and J by 6 bases, with 12 bases between the two germline ends.

The chain recombines TRBV2 with TRBJ2-2, with D perhaps matching TRBD2 (5 bases). Germline assignment: CDR1 SNHLY and CDR2 FYNNEI. CDR3 length: 14 amino acids. The V end lost 8 bases, the J end lost 2 bases, and 12 bases lay between the germline ends. CDR3 sequence: CASRLAPNTGELFF. The CDR3, as DNA: TGTGCCAGCCGGTTAGCGCCCAACACCGGGGAGCTGTTTTTT.

This clone occurred once. This chain joins TRBV4-1 and TRBJ2-7, with 8 bases that match TRBD1. CDR1 is MGHRA and CDR2 is YSYEKL in the germline V gene. CDR3 length: 15 amino acids. V was clipped by 3 bases and J by 1 base; unmatched bases: 5. The CDR3 sequence: CASSQQQGESYEQYF. The DNA of the CDR3 is TGCGCCAGCAGCCAGCAACAGGGGGAATCCTACGAGCAGTACTTC.

The gene calls are TRBV5-4 and TRBJ2-7, with 7 bases aligning to TRBD2. V was pared by 4 bases and J by 1 base, with 8 bases of the junction left unmatched. Germline loops: CDR1 SGHNT, CDR2 YYREEE (reference sequence). The CDR3 loop spans 15 amino acids. CDR3 in amino acids: CASSNLVAGSYEQYF. The CDR3 DNA reads TGTGCCAGCAGCAACCTGGTAGCGGGTTCCTACGAGCAGTACTTC.

This clone was observed a few times. The gene calls are TRBV19 and TRBJ1-2, with D maybe TRBD1 (5 bases). Trimming pared 5 bases from V and 3 bases from J, leaving 19 bases between. This CDR3 is built from 16 residues. Germline CDR1 LNHDA, CDR2 SQIVND (reference sequence). The CDR3 coding sequence is TGTGCCAGTAGTCCACCCGGGACTCAGGCTTACTATGGCTACACCTTC. The encoded protein is CASSPPGTQAYYGYTF.

The V call is TRBV7-9, the J call TRBJ2-7; perhaps TRBD2 as D (5 bases). This CDR3 contains 16 residues. V was clipped by 3 bases and J by 6 bases, with 21 bases between them. Germline V lookup: CDR1 SEHNR, CDR2 FQNEAQ (reference sequence). The CDR3 sequence: CASSFRASPGIPEQYF. CDR3 nucleotide sequence: TGTGCCAGCAGCTTCCGGGCCTCGCCGGGGATTCCCGAGCAGTACTTC.

The rearrangement uses TRBV5-4 and TRBJ2-1; 9 bases align to TRBD2. This CDR3 contains 15 residues. Germline loops: CDR1 SGHNT, CDR2 YYREEE (reference sequence). V trimming: 2 bases; J trimming: 4 bases; junction bases outside the gene matches: 4. CDR3: CASSFWLAGYNEQFF. In DNA form, the CDR3 reads TGTGCCAGCAGCTTTTGGCTAGCGGGGTACAATGAGCAGTTCTTC.

The gene calls are TRBV13 and TRBJ1-1; perhaps TRBD1 as D (5 bases). V lost 5 bases, J lost 6 bases, and 22 bases lay in between. Looked up from germline, CDR1 is PRHDT and CDR2 is FYEKMQ (reference sequence). The CDR3 sequence is 16 residues long. The CDR3 reads CASSPERQGHVPEAFF. As DNA, the CDR3 is TGTGCCAGCAGCCCCGAGCGTCAGGGCCATGTCCCTGAAGCTTTCTTT.

The chain carries TRBV12-3 or TRBV12-4 and TRBJ1-5, with a weak D call TRBD1 (5 bases). This CDR3 has 13 amino acids. The V end was cut by 10 bases, the J end by 6 bases, with 16 bases between. The DNA for the CDR3 is TGTGCCACCTGCCGGGCTAGGGGTCAGCCCCAGCATTTT. Its protein is CATCRARGQPQHF.

The chain links TRBV27 to TRBJ2-4; possible D gene TRBD1, 6 bases. CDR3 length: 20 residues. The V end lost 5 bases, the J end lost 0 bases, and 26 bases lay between the germline ends. The V gene's germline CDR1 is MNHEY and CDR2 SMNVEV (reference sequence). The CDR3 sequence: CASSIWEWGRGGLAKNIQYF. For the CDR3, the DNA is TGTGCCAGCAGTATATGGGAGTGGGGGCGAGGCGGTCTAGCCAAAAACATTCAGTACTTC.

J is TRBJ1-1 and V is TRBV7-2; no definite D call. CDR3 size: 14 residues. Looked up from germline, CDR1 is SGHTA and CDR2 is FQGNSA. V was shortened by 3 bases and J by 1 base, with 9 bases between the two germline ends. Written as DNA, the CDR3 is TGTGCCAGCAGCTTCCGGGCAGGGAACACTGAAGCTTTCTTT. As protein: CASSFRAGNTEAFF.

V gene TRBV28 combines with J gene TRBJ1-2; 7 bases agree with TRBD1. The CDR3 runs to 13 residues. Looked up from germline, CDR1 is MDHEN and CDR2 is SYDVKM. V was clipped by 5 bases and J by 3 bases; unmatched bases: 3. The CDR3 protein is CASSQGVDYGYTF. Here the CDR3 DNA reads TGTGCCAGCAGTCAGGGGGTAGACTATGGCTACACCTTC.

This clone was observed once. This chain joins TRBV19 and TRBJ2-7; TRBD1 agrees at 7 bases. The V and J ends lost 3 bases and 7 bases, in that order; junction bases with no gene match: 12. The CDR3 contains 15 residues. The germline gives CDR1 LNHDA, CDR2 SQIVND (reference sequence). Here the CDR3 DNA reads TGTGCCAGTAGTATGGGCACAGGGGCCAAGGGGGAGCAGTACTTC. Protein sequence: CASSMGTGAKGEQYF. The entire variable domain, with the rest obtained from reference TRBV19 and TRBJ2-7, is as follows: DGGITQSPKYLFRKEGQNVTLSCEQNLNHDAMYWYRQDPGQGLRLIYYSQIVNDFQKGDIAEGYSVSREKKESFPLTVTSAQKNPTAFYLCASSMGTGAKGEQYFGPGTRLTVT.

This rearrangement joins TRBV28 to TRBJ1-3, with no clear D. Germline V gene sequence: CDR1 MDHEN, CDR2 SYDVKM. V was trimmed by 1 base and J by 0 bases, leaving 7 bases between them. This CDR3 region has 15 residues. The CDR3 sequence: CASSLYASSGNTIYF. The CDR3 DNA reads as TGTGCCAGCAGTTTATACGCGAGCTCTGGAAACACCATATATTTT.

The gene calls are TRBV9 and TRBJ1-1; 7 bases map to TRBD1. After removal of 0 bases from V and 0 bases from J, the junction contained 8 bases not matched to a gene. This CDR3 region has 17 residues. CDR1 is SGDLS and CDR2 is YYNGEE in the germline V gene. The CDR3 sequence: CASSVDPTQGMNTEAFF. In DNA form, the CDR3 reads TGTGCCAGCAGCGTAGACCCAACACAGGGGATGAACACTGAAGCTTTCTTT.

The chain links TRBV6-5 to TRBJ1-6; D unclear. The V and J ends lost 1 base and 10 bases respectively, with 8 bases between them. This CDR3 is built from 13 residues. The germline CDR1 and CDR2 sequences are MNHEY and SVGAGI. The CDR3 DNA reads as TGTGCCAGCAGTTACTTAAGAAGGTCACCCCTCCACTTT. It codes for CASSYLRRSPLHF.